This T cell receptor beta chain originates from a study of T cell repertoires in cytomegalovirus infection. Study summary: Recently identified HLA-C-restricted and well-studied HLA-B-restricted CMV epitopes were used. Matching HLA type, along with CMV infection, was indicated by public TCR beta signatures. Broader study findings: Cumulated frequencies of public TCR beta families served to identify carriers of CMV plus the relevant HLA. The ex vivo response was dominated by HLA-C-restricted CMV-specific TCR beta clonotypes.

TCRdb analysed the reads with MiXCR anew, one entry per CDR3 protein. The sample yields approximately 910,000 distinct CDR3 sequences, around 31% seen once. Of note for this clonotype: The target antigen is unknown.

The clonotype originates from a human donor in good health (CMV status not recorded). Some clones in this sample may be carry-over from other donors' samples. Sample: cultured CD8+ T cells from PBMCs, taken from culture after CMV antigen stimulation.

This CDR3 is CASSYSGTANQPQHF. In DNA, the CDR3 is TGTGCCAGCAGTTACTCCGGGACCGCGAATCAGCCCCAGCATTTT. The chain employs TRBV6-2 or TRBV6-3 and TRBJ1-5; the D gene is possibly TRBD1 (5 bases). Trimming pared 0 bases from V and 4 bases from J, leaving 10 bases between. Germline loops: CDR1 MNHEY, CDR2 SVGEGT. This CDR3 comprises 15 residues.